One and the same sample provided the 17 T cell receptor beta chains below, sequenced in a study of T-cell memory formation after mild COVID-19. TCRdb analysed the 5' RACE reads with MiXCR anew, one entry per CDR3 protein. This table has approximately 150,000 distinct CDR3 sequences, approximately 12% appearing once. The sequenced sample was PBMCs or a T cell subset sorted from them (not recorded which). The receptors stem from a young man who had mild COVID-19 (a few samples of this study predate the infection). Cell type and time point are not known.

This clonotype was counted only a few times. V is TRBV11-2 and J is TRBJ1-6, with D perhaps TRBD1 (6 bases). The CDR3 has 15 amino acids. V lost 1 base to trimming and J lost 9 bases, with 13 bases between them. The germline V gene has CDR1 SGHAT and CDR2 FQNNGV. For the CDR3, the DNA is TGTGCCAGCAGCTTAGCCCACAGGGCAATTTCACCCCTCCACTTT. Protein: CASSLAHRAISPLHF.

The rearrangement joins TRBV5-1 to TRBJ1-6; possible D gene TRBD1, 5 bases. V gave up 7 bases and J gave up 7 bases, with 21 bases separating them. CDR1 SGHRS and CDR2 YFSETQ come from the germline V gene. This CDR3 comprises 16 residues. The CDR3, as DNA: TGCGCCAGCGGGACCGACTCCGGGACTCCCAATTCACCCCTCCACTTT. It encodes CASGTDSGTPNSPLHF.

In its sample, this clonotype was seen a few times. This chain connects TRBV11-2 to TRBJ1-1; no reliable D call. The CDR3 has 12 amino acids. Trimming left V 0 bases short and J 8 bases short, with 7 bases between. Germline V lookup: CDR1 SGHAT, CDR2 FQNNGV. CDR3 residues: CASSLDGEEAFF. CDR3 sequence (DNA): TGTGCCAGCAGCTTAGATGGGGAGGAAGCTTTCTTT.

There are a few counts of this clonotype. This chain connects TRBV9 to TRBJ1-1; 7 bases agree with TRBD1. The CDR3 length is 16 residues. With 4 bases clipped from V and 5 bases from J, the junction kept 14 bases outside the gene matches. Looked up from germline, CDR1 is SGDLS and CDR2 is YYNGEE. CDR3 region: CASSPHPDRVGTEAFF. The CDR3 region has the DNA TGTGCCAGCAGCCCCCATCCCGACAGGGTTGGGACTGAAGCTTTCTTT. The whole variable domain, remainder taken from reference TRBV9 and TRBJ1-1, is DSGVTQTPKHLITATGQRVTLRCSPRSGDLSVYWYQQSLDQGLQFLIQYYNGEERAKGNILERFSAQQFPDLHSELNLSSLELGDSALYFCASSPHPDRVGTEAFFGQGTRLTVV.

This clonotype was counted ten times or more. The chain uses TRBV6-2 or TRBV6-3 and TRBJ2-7; D is perhaps TRBD1 (6 bases). Germline V gene lookup returns CDR1 MNHEY and CDR2 SVGEGT. This CDR3 region has 12 residues. The ends were cut back, 5 bases at V and 6 bases at J, with 11 bases in the middle. CDR3: CASSRQAGEQYF. The CDR3 DNA follows: TGTGCCAGCAGTAGACAGGCGGGCGAGCAGTACTTC.

The genes are TRBV18 and TRBJ1-3; tentatively, D is TRBD1 (6 bases). Trimming cost V 6 bases and J 2 bases, with 8 bases left between them. Germline-derived CDR1 and CDR2 are KGHSH and LQKENI. The CDR3 is made up of 13 amino acids. The CDR3 region has the DNA TGTGCCAGCTCGCGGGACACTGGAAACACCATATATTTT. Residues: CASSRDTGNTIYF.

This clonotype was picked up a small number of times. This chain uses TRBV12-3 or TRBV12-4 with TRBJ1-2, with D maybe TRBD1 (5 bases). Trimming pared 7 bases from V and 8 bases from J, leaving 23 bases between. This CDR3 is 15 amino acids long. The CDR3 sequence: CASKEFAPGREGYTF. CDR3 DNA sequence: TGTGCCAGCAAGGAGTTCGCGCCAGGGAGAGAGGGCTACACCTTC.

V is TRBV5-1 and J is TRBJ2-2, with no clear D. The CDR3 has 13 amino acids. Per germline, CDR1 SGHRS and CDR2 YFSETQ. Trimming stripped 3 bases from V and 13 bases from J, with 16 bases between. As DNA, the CDR3 is TGCGCCAGCAGCTGGAGCCGAGAGCTAGGGCTGTTTTTT. It yields the protein CASSWSRELGLFF.

This chain connects TRBV7-2 to TRBJ1-5; D call uncertain. With 7 bases removed from V and 2 bases from J, the gap between germline ends came to 9 bases. CDR1 SGHTA and CDR2 FQGNSA come from the germline V gene. This CDR3 spans 13 amino acids. CDR3 in DNA: TGTGCCAGCACTCCTGACCGCAATCAGCCCCAGCATTTT. This sequence encodes CASTPDRNQPQHF.

This clonotype was picked up many times. This chain links TRBV7-2 with TRBJ1-2, with TRBD1 as a possible D gene (6 bases). The CDR3 length is 14 residues. Germline lookup yields CDR1 SGHTA and CDR2 FQGNSA. V was cut by 0 bases and J by 8 bases, with 13 bases left in between. CDR3 protein: CASSLAMGARGYTF. The CDR3, as DNA: TGTGCCAGCAGCTTAGCGATGGGGGCGCGAGGCTACACCTTC.

This chain connects TRBV11-3 to TRBJ2-3, with 7 bases aligning to TRBD2. There are 16 residues in the CDR3. V was clipped by 0 bases and J by 3 bases; unmatched bases: 6. Germline V gene sequence: CDR1 SGHNT, CDR2 YENEEA. The CDR3 region has the DNA TGTGCCAGCAGCTTAGATTACAGGCGGGGGACAGATACGCAGTATTTT. This gives the protein CASSLDYRRGTDTQYF.

This clonotype was seen repeatedly, ten times or more. This rearrangement joins TRBV4-3 to TRBJ2-1; 9 nucleotides align to TRBD1. CDR1 is LGHNA, CDR2 YSLEER, per germline. The CDR3 is 15 residues long. Trimming removed 0 bases from V and 8 bases from J; junction bases left unmatched: 5. DNA of the CDR3: TGCGCCAGCAGCCAAGATGACAGGGGGATCGATGAGCAGTTCTTC. Translating it yields CASSQDDRGIDEQFF.

The chain employs TRBV7-9 and TRBJ1-1; D is possibly TRBD1 (5 bases). Germline V lookup: CDR1 SEHNR, CDR2 FQNEAQ (reference sequence). V was shortened by 3 bases and J by 6 bases, with 11 bases between the two germline ends. The CDR3 has 13 amino acids. CDR3 protein: CASSFRELAEAFF. The CDR3 DNA reads as TGTGCCAGCAGCTTCAGGGAACTCGCTGAAGCTTTCTTT.

V is TRBV20-1 and J is TRBJ2-1; weak D call: TRBD1 (6 bases). Deletions cut 5 bases from V and 4 bases from J, with 18 bases between. This CDR3 comprises 15 residues. The germline CDR1 and CDR2 sequences are DFQATT and SNEGSKA (reference sequence). The CDR3: CSASTLGAQYNEQFF. The CDR3 region has the DNA TGCAGTGCTTCTACTCTGGGGGCGCAGTACAATGAGCAGTTCTTC.

This clonotype was recorded a few times. The chain links TRBV2 to TRBJ1-1; unclear D gene. Trimming took off 6 bases at V and 4 bases at J, with 12 bases between the two ends. The CDR3 has 13 residues. Germline V gene data show CDR1 as SNHLY and CDR2 as FYNNEI. The CDR3 loop is CASSGPSPTEAFF. The CDR3 DNA is TGTGCCAGCAGCGGGCCCAGCCCCACTGAAGCTTTCTTT.

This chain links TRBV24-1 with TRBJ1-2, with D hard to call. The germline V gene has CDR1 KGHDR and CDR2 SFDVKD. V lost 0 bases and J 4 bases, leaving 11 bases between the germline ends. This CDR3 region has 15 residues. The CDR3 spells CATSDLEGDLYGYTF. CDR3 sequence (DNA): TGTGCCACCAGTGATTTGGAGGGCGATCTCTATGGCTACACCTTC.

This clonotype was counted between two and nine times. This chain uses TRBV20-1 with TRBJ2-1, with 9 nucleotides matching TRBD2. The CDR3 consists of 13 residues. J lost 7 bases, V lost 5 bases, and 6 bases had no gene match. Germline CDR1 DFQATT, CDR2 SNEGSKA (reference sequence). CDR3 loop: CSAGSGGWNEQFF. The DNA of the CDR3 is TGCAGTGCTGGGAGCGGGGGGTGGAATGAGCAGTTCTTC.